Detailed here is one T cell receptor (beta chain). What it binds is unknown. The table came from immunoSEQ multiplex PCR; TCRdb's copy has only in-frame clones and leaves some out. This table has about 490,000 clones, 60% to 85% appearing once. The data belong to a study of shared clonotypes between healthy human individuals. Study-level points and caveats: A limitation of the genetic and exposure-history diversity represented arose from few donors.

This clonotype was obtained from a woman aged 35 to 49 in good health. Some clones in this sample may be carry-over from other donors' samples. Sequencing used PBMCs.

CDR3 region: CASSWRVKTYGYTF. CDR3 sequence (DNA): TGCGCCAGCAGTTGGAGGGTAAAGACCTATGGCTACACCTTC. The chain employs TRBV10-1 and TRBJ1-2; D gene unclear. CDR1 WNHNN and CDR2 SYGVQD come from the germline V gene (reference sequence). V was clipped by 5 bases and J by 4 bases, with 14 bases between them. The CDR3 contains 14 residues.